This paragraph covers one T cell receptor (beta chain) sequence. Its antigen is still unknown. This CDR3 comprises 12 residues. V lost 3 bases, J lost 8 bases, and 2 bases stayed unmatched. Germline loops: CDR1 KGHSH, CDR2 LQKENI. The data originate from a study of T cell responses to AZD1222 COVID-19 vaccine. Study outcomes and limitations: Donor demographics were predominantly white British with a female majority; clonal diversity may be underestimated. Once two AZD1222 doses were given, Spike-specific TCR breadth and depth went up.

Profiling relied on immunoSEQ multiplex PCR, and the TCRdb table lists in-frame clones only, not all of them. This sample carries 60,000 to 100,000 clones, 92% of them seen once, and the ten largest clones take under 7.5%. Sequencing used peripheral blood, obtained on day 0 of MenACWY control vaccination. The chain has TRBV18 and TRBJ1-2; 8 nucleotides agree with TRBD1. This sequence was found in an adult in good health. The CDR3: CASSPDREGYTF. In nucleotides, the CDR3 is TGTGCCAGCTCACCGGACAGGGAAGGCTACACCTTC.